This entry lists 16 T cell receptor beta chains sequenced from one sample in a study of blood T cell repertoires in COVID-19. Only in-frame clones appear in the TCRdb table, and some are missing; sequencing was by immunoSEQ multiplex PCR. This table has 15,000 to 20,000 clones, approximately 80% appearing once. The sample comprised peripheral blood. These TCRs come from a woman in her seventies with active COVID-19.

The chain couples TRBV6-5 to TRBJ2-1; 11 bases agree with TRBD2. V shed 7 bases, J shed 10 bases, and the junction held 6 bases outside the gene matches. The CDR3 extends over 13 amino acids. The V gene's germline CDR1 is MNHEY and CDR2 SVGAGI. CDR3 bases: TGTGCCAGCAAACTAGCGGGAGCAAGGGAGCAGTTCTTC. Translated: CASKLAGAREQFF.

By share, this clone counts as medium-sized (0.01 to 0.1%). CDR3 sequence: CAIGGVYNEQFF. DNA for the CDR3: TGTGCCATCGGGGGAGTATACAATGAGCAGTTCTTC. This chain uses TRBV7-9 with TRBJ2-1, with a possible D match to TRBD2 (6 bases). The germline V gene has CDR1 SEHNR and CDR2 FQNEAQ (reference sequence). V lost 10 bases and J lost 4, with 11 bases in between. The CDR3 is 12 amino acids. The complete variable domain, with remaining parts taken from reference TRBV7-9 and TRBJ2-1, reads DTGVSQNPRHKITKRGQNVTFRCDPISEHNRLYWYRQTLGQGPEFLTYFQNEAQLEKSRLLSDRFSAERPKGSFSTLEIQRTEQGDSAMYLCAIGGVYNEQFFGPGTRLTVL.

In DNA form, the CDR3 reads TGCGCCAGCAGCTCCTGGACAGAGGGGTACGAGCAGTACTTC. Residues: CASSSWTEGYEQYF. The J gene is TRBJ2-7, the V gene TRBV5-1; D possibly corresponds to TRBD1 (6 bases). The CDR3 runs to 14 residues. Trimming pared 3 bases from V and 4 bases from J, leaving 14 bases between. Germline V CDR1 and CDR2: SGHRS, YFSETQ.

The chain combines TRBV28 with TRBJ1-2, with 8 bases fitting TRBD1. This CDR3 is 13 amino acids long. In germline, CDR1 is MDHEN, CDR2 SYDVKM. With V trimmed by 6 bases and J by 10 bases, 10 bases remained unmatched. The CDR3 protein is CASRGTGSRDYTF. CDR3 DNA: TGTGCCAGCAGGGGGACAGGATCCCGGGACTACACCTTC.

This clone was found a few times. The rearrangement uses TRBV2 and TRBJ1-3; D uncertain. The CDR3 consists of 14 residues. Looked up from germline, CDR1 is SNHLY and CDR2 is FYNNEI. V was shortened by 6 bases and J by 2 bases, with 11 bases between the two germline ends. The DNA of the CDR3 is TGTGCCAGCAGGGTGGTGAGGGCTGGAAACACCATATATTTT. Protein sequence: CASRVVRAGNTIYF.

The chain links TRBV28 to TRBJ1-2; D not resolved. The CDR3 is 17 residues long. V lost 6 bases and J lost 3, with 23 bases in between. Germline assignment: CDR1 MDHEN and CDR2 SYDVKM. CDR3 loop: CASRYHTIVVADYGYTF. The CDR3 bases are TGTGCCAGCAGATACCACACAATTGTCGTGGCGGACTATGGCTACACCTTC.

The chain has TRBV6-5 and TRBJ1-4; D is undetermined. The CDR3 is made up of 13 amino acids. Germline V gene sequence: CDR1 MNHEY, CDR2 SVGAGI. The V end was cut by 4 bases, the J end by 3 bases, with 6 bases between. CDR3 in amino acids: CASSSGSNEKLFF. The DNA of the CDR3 is TGTGCCAGCAGTTCGGGATCTAATGAAAAACTGTTTTTT.

This sequence joins TRBV5-6 and TRBJ1-1; 9 bases map to TRBD1. After removal of 4 bases from V and 4 bases from J, the junction contained 5 bases not matched to a gene. CDR1 is SGHDT, CDR2 YYEEEE, per germline. The CDR3 extends over 14 amino acids. In nucleotides, the CDR3 is TGTGCCAGCAGCGTGGGACAGGGCGTCACTGAAGCTTTCTTT. The encoded protein is CASSVGQGVTEAFF.

The chain joins TRBV3-1 (or the pseudogene TRBV3-2) to TRBJ2-7; 9 bases agree with TRBD1. Germline-derived CDR1 and CDR2 are LGHDT and YNNKEL (reference sequence). The CDR3 length is 18 residues. The trim removed 2 bases at V and 4 bases at J, leaving 15 bases unmatched. The CDR3 is CASSQYQTGGPKEYEQYF. CDR3 coding DNA: TGTGCCAGCAGCCAATACCAAACAGGGGGCCCGAAAGAATACGAGCAGTACTTC.

The V and J genes are TRBV9 and TRBJ2-7; 9 nucleotides align to TRBD2. The CDR3 has 15 amino acids. V shed 3 bases and J 6 bases; nucleotides not matched to a gene: 10. Germline CDR1 SGDLS, CDR2 YYNGEE. The CDR3 here is CASSASLAGVSEQYF. The CDR3 DNA is TGTGCCAGCAGCGCGTCTTTAGCGGGAGTATCCGAGCAGTACTTC.

This clone has just a few counts. This chain joins TRBV4-1 and TRBJ2-5, with D possibly being TRBD2 (6 bases). The CDR3 length is 13 residues. Germline assignment: CDR1 MGHRA and CDR2 YSYEKL. Trimming took 0 bases from V and 7 from J, leaving 9 bases between them. The CDR3 loop reads CASSQESGVTQYF. In nucleotides, the CDR3 is TGCGCCAGCAGCCAAGAATCGGGAGTGACCCAGTACTTC.

V is TRBV2 and J is TRBJ2-3; 7 bases fit TRBD1. The CDR3 contains 13 residues. Germline-derived CDR1 and CDR2 are SNHLY and FYNNEI. V was clipped by 8 bases and J by 3 bases; unmatched bases: 5. CDR3 amino acids: CASGQERTDTQYF. For the CDR3, the DNA is TGTGCCAGCGGACAGGAAAGGACAGATACGCAGTATTTT.

The chain combines TRBV18 with TRBJ2-2, with D perhaps TRBD1 (5 bases). V gave up 5 bases and J gave up 0 bases, with 10 bases separating them. This CDR3 contains 15 residues. The germline V gene encodes CDR1 KGHSH and CDR2 LQKENI. This CDR3 reads CASSRGNSNTGELFF. CDR3 DNA: TGTGCCAGCTCAAGGGGTAATTCGAACACCGGGGAGCTGTTTTTT.

The chain is built from TRBV7-9 and TRBJ1-4; a possible D gene is TRBD1 (5 bases). CDR3 size: 15 residues. Per germline, CDR1 SEHNR and CDR2 FQNEAQ (reference sequence). V was pared by 0 bases and J by 0 bases, with 5 bases between. The CDR3 reads CASSLAGATNEKLFF. The CDR3 coding sequence is TGTGCCAGCAGCTTAGCAGGGGCAACTAATGAAAAACTGTTTTTT.

The J gene is TRBJ2-7, the V gene TRBV7-9; 10 positions agree with TRBD2. Germline trimming cut 4 bases from V and 4 bases from J; bases unmatched to any gene: 4. The germline gives CDR1 SEHNR, CDR2 FQNEAQ (reference sequence). The CDR3 is made up of 14 amino acids. The CDR3 DNA follows: TGTGCCAGCAGCTGGACTAGCGGTAGTTACGAGCAGTACTTC. Encoded protein: CASSWTSGSYEQYF.

The chain is built from TRBV11-2 and TRBJ2-1; 12 bases line up with TRBD2. The V segment lost 6 bases and the J segment 9 bases; nucleotides outside the gene matches: 6. CDR1 is SGHAT and CDR2 is FQNNGV in the germline V gene. The CDR3 loop spans 14 amino acids. CDR3 amino acids: CASSPTSGSIEQFF. CDR3 coding DNA: TGTGCCAGCAGTCCGACTAGCGGGAGTATTGAGCAGTTCTTC.